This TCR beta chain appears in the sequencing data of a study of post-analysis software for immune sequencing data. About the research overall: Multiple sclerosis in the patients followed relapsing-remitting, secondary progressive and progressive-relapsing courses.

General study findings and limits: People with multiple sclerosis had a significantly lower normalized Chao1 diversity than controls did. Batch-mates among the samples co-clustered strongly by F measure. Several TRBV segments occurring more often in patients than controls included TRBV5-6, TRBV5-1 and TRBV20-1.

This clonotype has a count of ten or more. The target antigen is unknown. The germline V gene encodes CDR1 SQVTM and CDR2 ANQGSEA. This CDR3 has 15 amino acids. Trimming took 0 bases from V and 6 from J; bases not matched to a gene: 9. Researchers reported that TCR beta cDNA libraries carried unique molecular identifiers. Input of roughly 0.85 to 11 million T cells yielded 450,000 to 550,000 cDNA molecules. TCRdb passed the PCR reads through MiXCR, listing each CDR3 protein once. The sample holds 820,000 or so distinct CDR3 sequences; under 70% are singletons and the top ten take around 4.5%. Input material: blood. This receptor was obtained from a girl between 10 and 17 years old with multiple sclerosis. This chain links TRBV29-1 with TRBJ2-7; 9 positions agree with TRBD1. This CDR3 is CSVEDWGQGVSEQYF. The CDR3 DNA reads TGCAGCGTTGAAGATTGGGGACAGGGCGTTAGCGAGCAGTACTTC.